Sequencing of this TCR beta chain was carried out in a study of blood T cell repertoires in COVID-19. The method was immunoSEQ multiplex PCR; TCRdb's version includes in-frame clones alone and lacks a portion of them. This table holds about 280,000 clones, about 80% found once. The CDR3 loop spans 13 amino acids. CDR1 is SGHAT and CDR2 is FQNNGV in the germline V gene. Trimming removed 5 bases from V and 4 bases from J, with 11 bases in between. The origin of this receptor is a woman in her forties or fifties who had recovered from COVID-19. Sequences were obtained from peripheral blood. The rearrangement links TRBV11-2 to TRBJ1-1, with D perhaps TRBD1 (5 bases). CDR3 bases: TGTGCCAGCAGCCTCCGCGGGGCCACTGAAGCTTTCTTT. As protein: CASSLRGATEAFF.